The next 29 T cell receptor beta chains were all read from a single sample in a study of T cells expressing NK-cell markers. TCRdb reprocessed the 5' RACE reads; each CDR3 protein has one entry and no DNA is given. This sample's table has some 410,000 distinct CDR3 sequences. The sample taken for sequencing was blood T cells: a sorted CD56 or NKG2C T cell subset, CD4+ or CD8+ T cells, or bulk PBMC T cells (not recorded which). Receptors were obtained from a woman between 18 and 70 years old in good health.

The V call is TRBV6-1, the J call TRBJ2-2; TCRdb indicates TRBD2, and absent DNA this call remains unverified. This CDR3 has 15 residues. Looked up from germline, CDR1 is MNHNS and CDR2 is SASEGT. The CDR3 region is CASSRSTSGTGELFF.

The chain recombines TRBV7-2 with TRBJ2-3; TCRdb picks TRBD1, but there is no DNA to check that call. The CDR3 totals 14 residues. Germline assignment: CDR1 SGHTA and CDR2 FQGNSA. The CDR3: CASSRLDRGSGQYF.

The chain is built from TRBV9 and TRBJ1-1; checking the TCRdb D call of TRBD1 is not possible without DNA. Germline V CDR1 and CDR2: SGDLS, YYNGEE. The CDR3 runs 13 residues. Here the CDR3 reads CASSVGVTGEAFF. Full variable domain (outside the CDR3, taken from reference TRBV9 and TRBJ1-1): DSGVTQTPKHLITATGQRVTLRCSPRSGDLSVYWYQQSLDQGLQFLIQYYNGEERAKGNILERFSAQQFPDLHSELNLSSLELGDSALYFCASSVGVTGEAFFGQGTRLTVV.

The chain joins TRBV3-1 to TRBJ1-2. Germline-derived CDR1 and CDR2 are LGHDT and YNNKEL (reference sequence). This CDR3 spans 13 amino acids. The CDR3 spells CASSQGHNYGYTF.

The rearrangement joins TRBV19 to TRBJ2-1. Per germline, CDR1 LNHDA and CDR2 SQIVND (reference sequence). The CDR3 spans 15 residues. The CDR3 protein is CASSDTGSSYNEQFF. The full variable domain, rest sourced from reference TRBV19 and TRBJ2-1, is DGGITQSPKYLFRKEGQNVTLSCEQNLNHDAMYWYRQDPGQGLRLIYYSQIVNDFQKGDIAEGYSVSREKKESFPLTVTSAQKNPTAFYLCASSDTGSSYNEQFFGPGTRLTVL.

The chain recombines TRBV11-2 with TRBJ2-5; TCRdb designates TRBD1, a call that cannot be tested without DNA. CDR1 is SGHAT and CDR2 is FQNNGV in the germline V gene. This CDR3 comprises 14 residues. CDR3 in amino acids: CASSPDRGRETQYF.

The chain joins TRBV7-2 to TRBJ1-1; TCRdb indicates TRBD1, and absent DNA this call remains unverified. Germline-derived CDR1 and CDR2 are SGHTA and FQGNSA. This CDR3 spans 15 amino acids. The CDR3 region is CASSQVGQGGTEAFF. The whole variable domain, remainder taken from reference TRBV7-2 and TRBJ1-1, is GAGVSQSPSNKVTEKGKDVELRCDPISGHTALYWYRQSLGQGLEFLIYFQGNSAPDKSGLPSDRFSAERTGGSVSTLTIQRTQQEDSAVYLCASSQVGQGGTEAFFGQGTRLTVV.

The chain is built from TRBV20-1 and TRBJ1-2. Germline V gene sequence: CDR1 DFQATT, CDR2 SNEGSKA (reference sequence). The CDR3 totals 11 residues. CDR3 sequence reads: CSQSGHYGYTF.

The CDR3 loop reads CSARETTDTQYF. V usage is TRBV29-1 and J usage is TRBJ2-3; checking the TCRdb D call of TRBD1 is not possible without DNA. CDR1 is SQVTM and CDR2 is ANQGSEA in the germline V gene. This CDR3 has 12 amino acids.

The chain uses TRBV4-3 and TRBJ2-1; with no DNA, the TCRdb D assignment of TRBD2 cannot be verified. CDR1 is LGHNA and CDR2 is YSLEER in the germline V gene. This CDR3 has 15 amino acids. This CDR3 reads CASSQGTLTYNEQFF.

The chain carries TRBV11-1 and TRBJ2-7; TCRdb's D gene call, TRBD2, goes unchecked for lack of DNA. The germline gives CDR1 SGHAT, CDR2 FQDESV (reference sequence). The CDR3 has 15 amino acids. CDR3 amino acids: CASSFSSGRSHEQYF. Full variable domain (outside the CDR3, taken from reference TRBV11-1 and TRBJ2-7): EAEVAQSPRYKITEKSQAVAFWCDPISGHATLYWYRQILGQGPELLVQFQDESVVDDSQLPKDRFSAERLKGVDSTLKIQPAELGDSAMYLCASSFSSGRSHEQYFGPGTRLTVT.

V is TRBV9 and J is TRBJ1-2. Germline V gene lookup returns CDR1 SGDLS and CDR2 YYNGEE. CDR3 length: 16 residues. The CDR3 region is CASSAPAGGRASGYTF.

The chain links TRBV20-1 to TRBJ2-7; lacking DNA, the TRBD1 call made by TCRdb goes unchecked. Germline lookup yields CDR1 DFQATT and CDR2 SNEGSKA (reference sequence). The CDR3 loop spans 15 amino acids. The CDR3 protein is CSALAGDRKPYEQYF.

V is TRBV7-2 and J is TRBJ1-2; checking the TCRdb D call of TRBD1 is not possible without DNA. The CDR3 runs 13 residues. In germline, CDR1 is SGHTA, CDR2 FQGNSA. This CDR3 reads CASPRGNLYGYTF.

The chain carries TRBV20-1 and TRBJ2-4. The CDR3 consists of 13 residues. CDR1 and CDR2 (germline): DFQATT, SNEGSKA (reference sequence). CDR3: CRVTTTTENIQYF.

The chain recombines TRBV20-1 with TRBJ2-3; the TCRdb call, TRBD1, lacks DNA for checking. This CDR3 is 14 amino acids long. From germline, CDR1 is DFQATT and CDR2 SNEGSKA (reference sequence). This CDR3 reads CSTRSGATTDTQYF.

The chain joins TRBV12-3 or TRBV12-4 to TRBJ1-5. This CDR3 contains 14 residues. This CDR3 is CASMEEGSNQPQHF.

V usage is TRBV27 and J usage is TRBJ1-5. This CDR3 is 14 amino acids long. Per germline, CDR1 MNHEY and CDR2 SMNVEV (reference sequence). This chain's CDR3 is CASSLRAETQPQHF.

V is TRBV20-1 and J is TRBJ2-2; with no DNA, the TCRdb D assignment of TRBD2 cannot be verified. Per the germline V gene, CDR1 is DFQATT and CDR2 is SNEGSKA (reference sequence). This CDR3 comprises 17 residues. This chain's CDR3 is CSARDGRGASNTGELFF.

The genes are TRBV18 and TRBJ2-5. Germline values: CDR1 KGHSH, CDR2 LQKENI. The CDR3 runs 15 residues. The chain's CDR3 is CASSPRDRDKETQYF.

This sequence joins TRBV29-1 and TRBJ2-3; the TCRdb D gene call, TRBD1, has no DNA to confirm it. The CDR3 length is 15 residues. Germline CDR1 and CDR2: SQVTM and ANQGSEA. This chain's CDR3 is CSVGLDRGGSDTQYF.

This chain links TRBV4-1 with TRBJ2-2; as DNA is missing, the TRBD1 call by TCRdb cannot be tested. The CDR3 is 16 residues long. The germline V gene encodes CDR1 MGHRA and CDR2 YSYEKL. CDR3 loop: CASSQTGSKNTGELFF.

The chain employs TRBV11-2 and TRBJ2-1. CDR3 length equals 15 residues. Looked up from germline, CDR1 is SGHAT and CDR2 is FQNNGV. Here the CDR3 reads CASSSGGTPYNEQFF.

V usage is TRBV9 and J usage is TRBJ2-5; with no DNA, the TCRdb D assignment of TRBD2 cannot be verified. The CDR3 is made up of 19 amino acids. Looked up from germline, CDR1 is SGDLS and CDR2 is YYNGEE. The CDR3 loop is CASSASAGTSSTVLETQYF.

This chain connects TRBV10-3 to TRBJ1-1. The CDR3 has 16 amino acids. CDR1 and CDR2 from the germline V gene are ENHRY and SYGVKD. This chain's CDR3 is CAISESSTEGAAEAFF.

This sequence joins TRBV6-5 and TRBJ1-2. Germline CDR1 is MNHEY and CDR2 is SVGAGI. This CDR3 is 15 amino acids long. CDR3 protein: CASSFTAVANYGYTF.

J is TRBJ2-1 and V is TRBV10-1; TCRdb proposes TRBD1, but this gene call is untestable without DNA. This CDR3 has 15 amino acids. Germline V gene data show CDR1 as WNHNN and CDR2 as SYGVQD (reference sequence). The CDR3 loop is CASSERAGGAAEQFF.

The V gene is TRBV10-3, the J gene TRBJ1-2; TCRdb's D gene call, TRBD1, goes unchecked for lack of DNA. Germline CDR1 ENHRY, CDR2 SYGVKD. The length of the CDR3 is 15 residues. The CDR3 protein is CAIKILGGINYGYTF.

The chain uses TRBV12-3 or TRBV12-4 and TRBJ1-5; absent DNA, TCRdb's TRBD1 call cannot be checked. The CDR3 contains 16 residues. The CDR3 loop is CASRAGGGQGNQPQHF.